This is a list of T cell receptor beta chains from one sample in a study of T cell responses to AZD1222 COVID-19 vaccine. Data came from immunoSEQ multiplex PCR; TCRdb stores just in-frame clones and leaves some out. The sample carries about 88,000 clones, approximately 91% recorded once. The specimen comprised peripheral blood, sampled on day 0 of AZD1222 vaccination. These TCRs come from an adult in good health. Both conserved end residues are part of each CDR3. A D gene is named only where the DNA matches it firmly. Size tells how often a clone was seen (once, few, many) or the class of an expanded clone, and some rows leave it out.

>NA|TRBD1|TRBV25-1|TRBJ1-2
CASSEHARTGHTF
TGTGCCAGCAGTGAACACGCTCGGACAGGGCATACCTTC
>NA|TRBD1|TRBV4-3|TRBJ2-1
CASSPRGTGVNEQFF
TGCGCCAGCAGCCCCAGGGGGACAGGGGTCAATGAGCAGTTCTTC
>NA|NA|TRBV5-1|TRBJ1-1
CASSLPEGVAFF
TGCGCCAGCAGCTTGCCTGAAGGGGTAGCTTTCTTT
>NA|NA|TRBV5-6|TRBJ2-1
CASSPASRYNEQFF
TGTGCCAGCAGCCCGGCGTCCAGGTACAATGAGCAGTTCTTC
>NA|TRBD2|TRBV19|TRBJ2-5
CASSKGLAGGRQETQYF
TGTGCCAGTAGTAAAGGGCTAGCGGGGGGACGCCAAGAGACCCAGTACTTC
>NA|NA|TRBV27|TRBJ1-6
CASSPGGSSYNSPLHF
TGTGCCAGCAGCCCCGGCGGAAGCTCCTATAATTCACCCCTCCACTTT
>NA|TRBD1|TRBV4-2|TRBJ1-3
CASSQNRGRDTIYF
TGTGCCAGCAGCCAAAACAGGGGGCGGGACACCATATATTTT
>NA|NA|TRBV6-6|TRBJ1-5
CASSYSQGGQPQHF
TGTGCCAGCAGTTACTCTCAGGGCGGTCAGCCCCAGCATTTT
>NA|NA|TRBV12-3/TRBV12-4|TRBJ2-7
CASTVDVHYEQYF
TGTGCCAGCACCGTCGACGTCCACTACGAGCAGTACTTC
>NA|NA|TRBV30|TRBJ2-7
CAWSVLGNTYEQYF
TGTGCCTGGAGTGTACTCGGGAACACCTACGAGCAGTACTTC
>NA|TRBD1|TRBV7-6|TRBJ2-7
CASRNRPGQSYEQYF
TGTGCCAGCCGCAATCGTCCGGGACAGTCCTACGAGCAGTACTTC
>NA|NA|TRBV3-1/TRBV3-2|TRBJ1-2
CASSQDILANYGYTF
TGTGCCAGCAGCCAAGATATTTTAGCTAACTATGGCTACACCTTC
>once|NA|TRBV4-3|TRBJ1-6
CASSQSRAASPLHF
TGCGCCAGCAGCCAATCAAGGGCGGCTTCACCCCTCCACTTT